Presented here are 26 T cell receptor beta chains from one specimen sequenced in a study of CD8 T cells in ankylosing spondylitis. These receptors are not linked to any known antigen. Overall study findings and caveats: Fewer than 10 highly homologous variants formed a TCR beta motif that appeared characteristic of ankylosing spondylitis blood.

TCRdb re-called the 5' RACE reads through MiXCR, storing one row per CDR3 protein. Among roughly 300,000 distinct CDR3 sequences listed, less than 10% were seen once. The sequencing sample was made of blood, either unsorted or a sorted T cell fraction (not recorded which). The receptor source for this set is a male donor with ankylosing spondylitis.

The table lists this clonotype with a few counts. DNA of the CDR3: TGTGCTAGTGGTTTTGGGGGGGTCGGGGCCAACGTCCTGACTTTC. It is translated as CASGFGGVGANVLTF. This chain joins TRBV12-5 and TRBJ2-6, with 7 nucleotides matching TRBD2. From germline, CDR1 is LGHNT and CDR2 FRNRAP. Losses at the gene ends were 3 bases for V and 4 bases for J; bases not matched to a gene: 3. This CDR3 is built from 15 residues.

This clonotype has a count of ten or more. This chain links TRBV27 with TRBJ2-5, with D perhaps being TRBD1 or TRBD2 (6 bases each). CDR3 length equals 17 residues. V lost 5 bases and J 6 bases, leaving 25 bases between the germline ends. The V gene's germline CDR1 is MNHEY and CDR2 SMNVEV (reference sequence). CDR3 protein: CASSLPQRRGEEKTQYF. CDR3 in DNA: TGTGCCAGCAGTCTCCCTCAGAGGAGGGGGGAGGAAAAGACCCAGTACTTC.

This clonotype was found many times. The V gene is TRBV18, the J gene TRBJ1-4; D is perhaps TRBD1 (5 bases). CDR3 length equals 15 residues. The V and J ends lost 3 bases and 5 bases respectively, with 13 bases between them. Looked up from germline, CDR1 is KGHSH and CDR2 is LQKENI. The CDR3: CASSPGTDWNEKLFF. The CDR3 region has the DNA TGTGCCAGCTCACCCGGGACGGATTGGAATGAAAAACTGTTTTTT. Full variable domain (missing parts from reference TRBV18 and TRBJ1-4): NAGVMQNPRHLVRRRGQEARLRCSPMKGHSHVYWYRQLPEEGLKFMVYLQKENIIDESGMPKERFSAEFPKEGPSILRIQQVVRGDSAAYFCASSPGTDWNEKLFFGSGTQLSVL.

In its sample, this clonotype was seen a few times. J is TRBJ1-4 and V is TRBV5-1; tentative D call: TRBD1 (5 bases). Germline lookup yields CDR1 SGHRS and CDR2 YFSETQ. The CDR3 has 14 amino acids. V gave up 4 bases and J gave up 8 bases, with 15 bases separating them. The CDR3, as DNA: TGCGCCAGCAGCACCCTGGGGGGACGGGAAAAACTGTTTTTT. This translates into CASSTLGGREKLFF.

The table lists this clonotype with a few counts. The rearrangement links TRBV20-1 to TRBJ1-4; no definite D call. V shed 5 bases and J shed 3 bases, with 10 bases lying between them. The CDR3 is 13 residues long. The germline V gene encodes CDR1 DFQATT and CDR2 SNEGSKA (reference sequence). The CDR3 nucleotides are TGCAGTGCTGCTCAGAGACCTAATGAAAAACTGTTTTTT. Protein: CSAAQRPNEKLFF.

The sample holds a few counts of this clonotype. The V gene is TRBV7-8, the J gene TRBJ2-7, with D possibly TRBD2 on 5 matching bases. The ends were cut back, 1 base at V and 5 bases at J, with 15 bases in the middle. The germline gives CDR1 SGHVS, CDR2 FQNEAQ. The CDR3 totals 15 residues. The CDR3 region has the DNA TGTGCCAGCAGCTTAGGCGGGTATCCCGTTGACGAGCAGTACTTC. The encoded protein is CASSLGGYPVDEQYF.

This clonotype was counted a few times. The chain carries TRBV5-6 and TRBJ2-1, with TRBD2 identical over 11 bases. Germline V gives CDR1 SGHDT, CDR2 YYEEEE. The CDR3 totals 14 residues. The V and J ends lost 4 bases and 8 bases, in that order; junction bases with no gene match: 5. CDR3 DNA sequence: TGTGCCAGCAGCCCGGGACTAGCGGTCTATGAGCAGTTCTTC. It specifies CASSPGLAVYEQFF.

CDR3 sequence (DNA): TGCAGTGCTCGCAATTCTGGCGGCAACACAGATACGCAGTATTTT. Translated, it gives CSARNSGGNTDTQYF. V gene TRBV20-1 combines with J gene TRBJ2-3; D remains ambiguous. CDR1 and CDR2 (germline): DFQATT, SNEGSKA (reference sequence). V dropped 5 bases and J dropped 2 bases, with 17 bases sitting between them. The CDR3 is 15 residues long.

The sample holds a few counts of this clonotype. The genes are TRBV10-3 and TRBJ2-5; 9 positions match TRBD2. The CDR3 is made up of 15 amino acids. Per germline, CDR1 ENHRY and CDR2 SYGVKD. V lost 5 bases and J lost 5; bases outside the gene matches: 9. The CDR3 reads CAISPTSGRQETQYF. In nucleotides, the CDR3 is TGTGCCATCAGTCCAACCAGCGGGAGGCAGGAGACCCAGTACTTC.

The chain couples TRBV7-2 to TRBJ2-7, with D tentatively TRBD1 (5 bases). Deletions cut 3 bases from V and 6 bases from J, with 18 bases between. There are 15 residues in the CDR3. CDR1 is SGHTA and CDR2 is FQGNSA in the germline V gene. Written as DNA, the CDR3 is TGTGCCAGCAGCTTCAGGGAAATAGGCTCTAGCGAGCAGTACTTC. Translated: CASSFREIGSSEQYF.

This clonotype has ten or more counts. The genes are TRBV15 and TRBJ2-1; D could derive from TRBD1 or TRBD2 (5 bases each). This CDR3 is built from 16 residues. The V end was cut by 5 bases, the J end by 1 base, with 15 bases between. The germline gives CDR1 LNHNV, CDR2 YYDKDF (reference sequence). This chain's CDR3 is CATSGPGTDSYNEQFF. For the CDR3, the DNA is TGTGCCACCAGCGGGCCTGGGACGGATTCCTACAATGAGCAGTTCTTC. Variable domain in full (rest from reference TRBV15 and TRBJ2-1): DAMVIQNPRYQVTQFGKPVTLSCSQTLNHNVMYWYQQKSSQAPKLLFHYYDKDFNNEADTPDNFQSRRPNTSFCFLDIRSPGLGDTAMYLCATSGPGTDSYNEQFFGPGTRLTVL.

The V call is TRBV11-2, the J call TRBJ2-3, with 11 bases fitting TRBD1. Germline CDR1 and CDR2: SGHAT and FQNNGV. The CDR3 spans 16 residues. Trimming took 5 bases from V and 5 from J; bases not matched to a gene: 9. The chain's CDR3 is CASSIRTGGGGDTQYF. The CDR3 DNA follows: TGTGCCAGCAGCATAAGGACAGGGGGCGGAGGAGATACGCAGTATTTT.

This clonotype occurred many times. V usage is TRBV5-1 and J usage is TRBJ2-1; 13 bases match TRBD2. With V trimmed by 4 bases and J by 3 bases, 16 bases remained unmatched. The V gene's germline CDR1 is SGHRS and CDR2 YFSETQ. The CDR3 is 20 amino acids. The CDR3 DNA is TGCGCCAGCAGCCCCTGGACTAGCGGGAGAGGTAAGGGAGGCTACAATGAGCAGTTCTTC. Translated: CASSPWTSGRGKGGYNEQFF.

This clonotype has a handful of counts. The CDR3 DNA reads TGTGCCAGCAGCTTGGCCGGGATGGCAGACTTTCCTACCTACGAGCAGTACTTC. Translation gives CASSLAGMADFPTYEQYF. J is TRBJ2-7 and V is TRBV5-5, with a tentative D call TRBD2 (5 bases). Per germline, CDR1 SGHKS and CDR2 YYEKEE (reference sequence). Between the trimmed V and J ends, which lost 0 bases and 2 bases, there was a span of 21 bases. This CDR3 contains 18 residues.

This clonotype was found a few times. The V call is TRBV7-9, the J call TRBJ2-5; D gene unclear. Trimming removed 5 bases from V and 2 bases from J, with 12 bases in between. This CDR3 has 14 residues. Germline lookup yields CDR1 SEHNR and CDR2 FQNEAQ (reference sequence). CDR3 region: CASSQTRPQETQYF. The CDR3 DNA reads as TGTGCCAGCAGCCAAACAAGACCTCAAGAGACCCAGTACTTC. The full variable domain, in which reference TRBV7-9 and TRBJ2-5 provide the parts outside the CDR3, is DTGVSQNPRHKITKRGQNVTFRCDPISEHNRLYWYRQTLGQGPEFLTYFQNEAQLEKSRLLSDRFSAERPKGSFSTLEIQRTEQGDSAMYLCASSQTRPQETQYFGPGTRLLVL.

This clonotype was counted once. This chain uses TRBV24-1 with TRBJ2-1, with TRBD2 matching over 8 bases. This CDR3 spans 18 amino acids. After removal of 4 bases from V and 1 base from J, the junction contained 11 bases not matched to a gene. Germline CDR1 KGHDR, CDR2 SFDVKD. CDR3 protein: CATSDLASGLGSYNEQFF. The CDR3 DNA sequence: TGTGCCACCAGTGACCTTGCGTCGGGACTAGGTTCCTACAATGAGCAGTTCTTC.

The chain employs TRBV4-1 and TRBJ1-2; D gene uncertain. The V and J ends lost 0 bases and 8 bases respectively, with 1 base between them. CDR1 is MGHRA and CDR2 is YSYEKL in the germline V gene. The CDR3 is made up of 10 amino acids. The CDR3 protein is CASSQDGYTF. The CDR3 coding sequence is TGCGCCAGCAGCCAAGACGGCTACACCTTC.

In its sample, this clonotype was seen a few times. The V gene is TRBV18, the J gene TRBJ2-7; D gene unclear. The length of the CDR3 is 12 residues. The germline CDR1 and CDR2 sequences are KGHSH and LQKENI. V was cut by 3 bases and J by 7 bases, with 10 bases left in between. CDR3 in amino acids: CASSPADREQYF. CDR3 DNA: TGTGCCAGCTCACCGGCAGATCGGGAGCAGTACTTC.

This chain uses TRBV29-1 with TRBJ2-7; TRBD2 aligns across 12 bases. The CDR3 contains 14 residues. V shed 4 bases and J 5 bases; nucleotides not matched to a gene: 6. Germline V CDR1 and CDR2: SQVTM, ANQGSEA. CDR3 residues: CSVAETSGSHEQYF. The CDR3 nucleotides read TGCAGCGTTGCAGAGACTAGCGGGAGCCACGAGCAGTACTTC.

Ten or more counts support this clonotype. The chain is built from TRBV6-1 and TRBJ1-5; no firm D call. V dropped 3 bases and J dropped 9 bases, with 12 bases sitting between them. CDR3 size: 13 residues. The germline CDR1 and CDR2 sequences are MNHNS and SASEGT. CDR3 sequence (DNA): TGTGCCAGCAGTGAGTCGGGCGGTGTGCCCCAGCATTTT. Its protein product is CASSESGGVPQHF.

This clonotype has ten or more counts. The chain combines TRBV29-1 with TRBJ2-1; TRBD2 agrees at 8 bases. Germline-derived CDR1 and CDR2 are SQVTM and ANQGSEA. Germline trimming cut 4 bases from V and 5 bases from J; bases unmatched to any gene: 4. CDR3 length equals 13 residues. CDR3 residues: CSVGRREDNEQFF. The CDR3 nucleotides are TGCAGCGTTGGACGGCGGGAGGACAATGAGCAGTTCTTC.

This clonotype was detected only a few times. This chain connects TRBV29-1 to TRBJ2-5; D not resolved. Germline lookup yields CDR1 SQVTM and CDR2 ANQGSEA. The length of the CDR3 is 13 residues. Trimming removed 1 base at V and 5 bases at J, with 11 bases between. In DNA form, the CDR3 reads TGCAGCGTTGAAGCCGCCAGTCAGGAGACCCAGTACTTC. Protein product: CSVEAASQETQYF.

This clonotype was observed many times. The V and J genes are TRBV29-1 and TRBJ2-4; D not certain. Germline V lookup: CDR1 SQVTM, CDR2 ANQGSEA. The CDR3 is 13 amino acids. Trimming left V 6 bases short and J 4 bases short, with 13 bases between. As DNA, the CDR3 is TGCAGCGTACGGGCCTCCGGTAAAAACATTCAGTACTTC. This gives the protein CSVRASGKNIQYF.

This clonotype was detected a few times. The V and J genes are TRBV7-2 and TRBJ2-1; TRBD2 agrees at 9 bases. This CDR3 comprises 14 residues. V lost 5 bases to trimming and J lost 10 bases; unmatched junction nucleotides: 9. Per germline, CDR1 SGHTA and CDR2 FQGNSA. The CDR3 DNA reads TGTGCCAGCAGCCCGGGACTAGCCCGTCGCGAGCAGTTCTTC. It codes for CASSPGLARREQFF.

This clonotype was seen repeatedly, ten times or more. This chain links TRBV20-1 with TRBJ1-6; 8 bases are a match to TRBD1. V shed 5 bases and J 8 bases; nucleotides not matched to a gene: 5. CDR3 length: 13 amino acids. In germline, CDR1 is DFQATT, CDR2 SNEGSKA (reference sequence). The CDR3 protein is CSAPGQADSPLHF. CDR3 coding DNA: TGCAGTGCTCCGGGACAGGCGGATTCACCCCTCCACTTT.

The chain has TRBV4-1 and TRBJ1-1; 9 nucleotides agree with TRBD1. Germline loops: CDR1 MGHRA, CDR2 YSYEKL. The CDR3 sequence is 19 residues long. Unmatched junction bases numbered 15, after V lost 3 bases and J lost 1 base. The CDR3 region has the DNA TGCGCCAGCAGCCATATAGGGAACAGGGGGCGTAGACCGAACACTGAAGCTTTCTTT. It specifies CASSHIGNRGRRPNTEAFF.